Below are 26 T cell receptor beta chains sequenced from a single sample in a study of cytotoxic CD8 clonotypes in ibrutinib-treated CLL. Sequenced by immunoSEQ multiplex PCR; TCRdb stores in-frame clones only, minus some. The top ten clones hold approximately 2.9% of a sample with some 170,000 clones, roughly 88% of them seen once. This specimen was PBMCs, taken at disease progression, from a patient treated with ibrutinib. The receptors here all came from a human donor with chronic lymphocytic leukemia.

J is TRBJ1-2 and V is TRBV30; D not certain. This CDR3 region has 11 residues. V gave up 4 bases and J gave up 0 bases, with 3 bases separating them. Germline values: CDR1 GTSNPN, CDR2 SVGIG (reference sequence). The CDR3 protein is CAWTSNYGYTF. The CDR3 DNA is TGTGCCTGGACCTCTAACTATGGCTACACCTTC.

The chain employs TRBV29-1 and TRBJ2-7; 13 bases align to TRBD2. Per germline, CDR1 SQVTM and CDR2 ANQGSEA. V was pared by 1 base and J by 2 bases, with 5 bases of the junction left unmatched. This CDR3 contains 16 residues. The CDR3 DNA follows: TGCAGCGTTGAAGGTGGGACTAGCGGGGACACCTACGAGCAGTACTTC. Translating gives CSVEGGTSGDTYEQYF.

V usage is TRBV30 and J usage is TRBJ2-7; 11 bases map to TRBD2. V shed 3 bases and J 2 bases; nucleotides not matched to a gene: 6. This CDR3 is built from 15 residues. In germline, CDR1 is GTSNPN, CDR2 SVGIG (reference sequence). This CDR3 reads CAWSTTSGRPYEQYF. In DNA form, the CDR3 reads TGTGCCTGGAGCACTACTAGCGGGAGACCCTACGAGCAGTACTTC.

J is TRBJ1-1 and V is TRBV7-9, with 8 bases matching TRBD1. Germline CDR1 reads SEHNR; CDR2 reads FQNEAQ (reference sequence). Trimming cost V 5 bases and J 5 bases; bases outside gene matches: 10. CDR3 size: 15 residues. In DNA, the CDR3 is TGTGCCAGCAGCCTCACTGGACAGGGCCTTACTGAAGCTTTCTTT. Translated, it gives CASSLTGQGLTEAFF.

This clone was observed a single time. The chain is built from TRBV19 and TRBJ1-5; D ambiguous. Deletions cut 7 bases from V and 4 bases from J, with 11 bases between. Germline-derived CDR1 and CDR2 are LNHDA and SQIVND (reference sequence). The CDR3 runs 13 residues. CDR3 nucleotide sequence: TGTGCCAGTAACCTACGAGAGAATCAGCCCCAGCATTTT. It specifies CASNLRENQPQHF.

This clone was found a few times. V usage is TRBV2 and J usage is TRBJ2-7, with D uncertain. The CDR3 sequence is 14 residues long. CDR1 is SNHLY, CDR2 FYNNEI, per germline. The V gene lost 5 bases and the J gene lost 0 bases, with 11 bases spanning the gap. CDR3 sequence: CASSNQQSSYEQYF. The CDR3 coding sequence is TGTGCCAGCAGTAATCAACAGAGCTCCTACGAGCAGTACTTC.

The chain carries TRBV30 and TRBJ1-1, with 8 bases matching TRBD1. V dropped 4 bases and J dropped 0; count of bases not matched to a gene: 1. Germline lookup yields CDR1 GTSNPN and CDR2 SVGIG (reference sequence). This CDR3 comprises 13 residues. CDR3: CAWTGGVNTEAFF. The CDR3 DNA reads TGTGCCTGGACAGGGGGCGTGAACACTGAAGCTTTCTTT.

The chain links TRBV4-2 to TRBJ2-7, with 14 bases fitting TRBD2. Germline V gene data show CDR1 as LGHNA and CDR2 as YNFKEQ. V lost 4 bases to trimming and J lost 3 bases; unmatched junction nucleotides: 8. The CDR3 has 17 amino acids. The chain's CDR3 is CASSPGLAGVGNYEQYF. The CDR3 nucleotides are TGTGCCAGCAGCCCGGGACTAGCGGGAGTCGGGAACTACGAGCAGTACTTC.

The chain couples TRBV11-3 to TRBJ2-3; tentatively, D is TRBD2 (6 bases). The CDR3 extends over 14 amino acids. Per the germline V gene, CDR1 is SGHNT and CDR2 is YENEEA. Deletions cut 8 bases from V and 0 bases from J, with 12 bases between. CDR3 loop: CASGAGKSTDTQYF. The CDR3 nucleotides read TGTGCCAGCGGGGCGGGGAAGAGCACAGATACGCAGTATTTT.

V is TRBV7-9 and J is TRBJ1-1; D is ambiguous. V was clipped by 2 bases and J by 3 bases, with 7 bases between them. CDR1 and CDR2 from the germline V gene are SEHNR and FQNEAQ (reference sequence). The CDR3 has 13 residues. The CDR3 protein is CASSLNGYTEAFF. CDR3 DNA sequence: TGTGCCAGCAGCTTAAACGGATACACTGAAGCTTTCTTT.

The CDR3 region is CASSPSRSWNEQFF. For the CDR3, the DNA is TGTGCCAGCTCACCCAGCCGGTCTTGGAATGAGCAGTTCTTC. This chain links TRBV18 with TRBJ2-1, with D uncertain. The germline V gene has CDR1 KGHSH and CDR2 LQKENI. Trimming removed 3 bases at V and 7 bases at J, with 13 bases between. The CDR3 runs 14 residues.

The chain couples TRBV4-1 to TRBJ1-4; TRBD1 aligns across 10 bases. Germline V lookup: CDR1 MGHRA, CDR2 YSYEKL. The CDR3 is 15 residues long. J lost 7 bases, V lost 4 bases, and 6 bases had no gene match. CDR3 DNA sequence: TGCGCCAGCAGCCCCCGAGACAGGGGGCGTGAAAAACTGTTTTTT. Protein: CASSPRDRGREKLFF.

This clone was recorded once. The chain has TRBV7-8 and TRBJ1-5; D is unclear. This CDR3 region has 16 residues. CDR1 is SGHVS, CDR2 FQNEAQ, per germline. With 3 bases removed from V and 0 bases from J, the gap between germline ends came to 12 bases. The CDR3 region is CASSLTTAYSNQPQHF. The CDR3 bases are TGTGCCAGCAGCTTGACCACAGCGTATAGCAATCAGCCCCAGCATTTT.

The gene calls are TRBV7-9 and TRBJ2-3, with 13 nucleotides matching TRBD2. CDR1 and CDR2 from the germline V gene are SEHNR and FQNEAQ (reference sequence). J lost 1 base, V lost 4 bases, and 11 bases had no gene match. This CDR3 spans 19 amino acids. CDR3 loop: CASSSMTSGRSPGTDTQYF. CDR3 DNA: TGTGCCAGCAGCTCGATGACTAGCGGGAGGTCACCTGGCACAGATACGCAGTATTTT.

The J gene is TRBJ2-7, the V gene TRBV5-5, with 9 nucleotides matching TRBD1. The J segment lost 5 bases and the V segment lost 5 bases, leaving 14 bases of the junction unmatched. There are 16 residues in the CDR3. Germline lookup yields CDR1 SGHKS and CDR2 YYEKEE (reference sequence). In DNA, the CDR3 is TGTGCCAGCAGATTTACCGGGACAGGGCAAACTAACGAGCAGTACTTC. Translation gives CASRFTGTGQTNEQYF.

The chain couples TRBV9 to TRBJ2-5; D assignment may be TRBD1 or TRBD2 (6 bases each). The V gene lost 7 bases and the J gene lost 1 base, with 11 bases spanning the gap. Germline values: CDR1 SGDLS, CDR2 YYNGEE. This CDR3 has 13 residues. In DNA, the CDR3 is TGTGCCAGCGAGGGGGACTCCCAAGAGACCCAGTACTTC. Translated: CASEGDSQETQYF.

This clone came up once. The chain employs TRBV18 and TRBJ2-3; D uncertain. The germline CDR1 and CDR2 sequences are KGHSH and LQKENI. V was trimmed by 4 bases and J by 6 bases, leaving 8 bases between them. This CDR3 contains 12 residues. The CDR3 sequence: CASSLSVDTQYF. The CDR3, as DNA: TGTGCCAGCTCACTATCGGTCGATACGCAGTATTTT. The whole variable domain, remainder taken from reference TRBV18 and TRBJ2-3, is NAGVMQNPRHLVRRRGQEARLRCSPMKGHSHVYWYRQLPEEGLKFMVYLQKENIIDESGMPKERFSAEFPKEGPSILRIQQVVRGDSAAYFCASSLSVDTQYFGPGTRLTVL.

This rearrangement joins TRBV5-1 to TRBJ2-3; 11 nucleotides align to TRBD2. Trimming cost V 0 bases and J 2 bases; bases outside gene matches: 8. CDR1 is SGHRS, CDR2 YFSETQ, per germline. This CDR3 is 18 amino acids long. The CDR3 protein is CASSLGPPGLAATDTQYF. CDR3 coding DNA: TGCGCCAGCAGCTTGGGCCCGCCGGGACTAGCGGCCACAGATACGCAGTATTTT.

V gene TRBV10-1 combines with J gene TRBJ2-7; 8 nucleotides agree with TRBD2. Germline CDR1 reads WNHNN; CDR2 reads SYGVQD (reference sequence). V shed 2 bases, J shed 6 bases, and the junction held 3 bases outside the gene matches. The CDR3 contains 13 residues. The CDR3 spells CASSEKAGVEQYF. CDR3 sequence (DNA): TGCGCCAGCAGTGAGAAAGCGGGAGTCGAGCAGTACTTC.

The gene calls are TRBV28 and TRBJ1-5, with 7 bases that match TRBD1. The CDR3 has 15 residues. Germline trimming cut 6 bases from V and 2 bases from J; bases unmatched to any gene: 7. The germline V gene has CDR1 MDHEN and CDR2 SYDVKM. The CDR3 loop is CASSASGQGNQPQHF. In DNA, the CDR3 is TGTGCCAGCAGCGCGTCCGGACAGGGCAATCAGCCCCAGCATTTT.

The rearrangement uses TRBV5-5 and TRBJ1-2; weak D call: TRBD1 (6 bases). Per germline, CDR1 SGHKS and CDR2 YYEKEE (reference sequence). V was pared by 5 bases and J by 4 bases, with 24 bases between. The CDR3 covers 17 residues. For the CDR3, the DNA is TGTGCCAGCAGACAGGAGGGCGACAGGAGGGTTGGCTATGGCTACACCTTC. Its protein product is CASRQEGDRRVGYGYTF. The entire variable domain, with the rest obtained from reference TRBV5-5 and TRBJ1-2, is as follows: DAGVTQSPTHLIKTRGQQVTLRCSPISGHKSVSWYQQVLGQGPQFIFQYYEKEERGRGNFPDRFSARQFPNYSSELNVNALLLGDSALYLCASRQEGDRRVGYGYTFGSGTRLTVV.

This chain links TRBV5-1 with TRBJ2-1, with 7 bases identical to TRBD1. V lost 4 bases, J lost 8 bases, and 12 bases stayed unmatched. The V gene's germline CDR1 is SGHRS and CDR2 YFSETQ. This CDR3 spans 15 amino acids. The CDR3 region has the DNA TGCGCCAGCAGCACCGGGACAGAGGCAGGCGATGAGCAGTTCTTC. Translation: CASSTGTEAGDEQFF.

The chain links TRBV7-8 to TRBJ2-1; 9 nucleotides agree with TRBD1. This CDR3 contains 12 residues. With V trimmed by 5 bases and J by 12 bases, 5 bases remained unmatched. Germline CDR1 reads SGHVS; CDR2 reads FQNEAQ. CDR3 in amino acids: CASSPQTGGQFF. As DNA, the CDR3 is TGTGCCAGCAGCCCACAGACAGGGGGGCAGTTCTTC.

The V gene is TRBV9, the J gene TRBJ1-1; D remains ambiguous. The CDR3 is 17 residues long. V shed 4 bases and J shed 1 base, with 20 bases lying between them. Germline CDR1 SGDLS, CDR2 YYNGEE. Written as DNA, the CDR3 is TGTGCCAGCAGCCCACGTTTAGGGTCAACCTGGAACACTGAAGCTTTCTTT. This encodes CASSPRLGSTWNTEAFF. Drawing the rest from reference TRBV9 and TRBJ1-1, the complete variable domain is DSGVTQTPKHLITATGQRVTLRCSPRSGDLSVYWYQQSLDQGLQFLIQYYNGEERAKGNILERFSAQQFPDLHSELNLSSLELGDSALYFCASSPRLGSTWNTEAFFGQGTRLTVV.

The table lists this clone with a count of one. The CDR3 is CASSAGRGQGVAETQYF. CDR3 nucleotide sequence: TGTGCCAGCAGCGCAGGACGGGGACAGGGGGTTGCGGAGACCCAGTACTTC. The chain employs TRBV9 and TRBJ2-5; 11 bases are a match to TRBD1. CDR1 is SGDLS, CDR2 YYNGEE, per germline. CDR3 size: 17 residues. Trimming took 3 bases from V and 5 from J; bases not matched to a gene: 12.

The CDR3 DNA is TGCGCCAGCAGCCCGGACCCCCACGCTAATGAGCAGTTCTTC. Translating it yields CASSPDPHANEQFF. The chain links TRBV5-1 to TRBJ2-1; no firm D call. Germline V gene sequence: CDR1 SGHRS, CDR2 YFSETQ. The CDR3 consists of 14 residues. V was clipped by 4 bases and J by 7 bases, with 15 bases between them.